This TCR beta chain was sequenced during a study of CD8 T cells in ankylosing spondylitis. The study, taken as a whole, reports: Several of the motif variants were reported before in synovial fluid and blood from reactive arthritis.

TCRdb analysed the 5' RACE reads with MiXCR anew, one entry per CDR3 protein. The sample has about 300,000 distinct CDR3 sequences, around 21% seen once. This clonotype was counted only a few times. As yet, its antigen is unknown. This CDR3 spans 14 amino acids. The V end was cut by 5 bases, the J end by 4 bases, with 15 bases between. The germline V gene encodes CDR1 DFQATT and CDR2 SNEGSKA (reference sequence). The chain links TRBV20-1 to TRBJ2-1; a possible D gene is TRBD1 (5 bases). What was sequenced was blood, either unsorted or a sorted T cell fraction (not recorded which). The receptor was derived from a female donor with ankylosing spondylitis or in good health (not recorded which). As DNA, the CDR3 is TGCAGTGCTCTTCCAGGGTACCCTTACAATGAGCAGTTCTTC. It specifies CSALPGYPYNEQFF.